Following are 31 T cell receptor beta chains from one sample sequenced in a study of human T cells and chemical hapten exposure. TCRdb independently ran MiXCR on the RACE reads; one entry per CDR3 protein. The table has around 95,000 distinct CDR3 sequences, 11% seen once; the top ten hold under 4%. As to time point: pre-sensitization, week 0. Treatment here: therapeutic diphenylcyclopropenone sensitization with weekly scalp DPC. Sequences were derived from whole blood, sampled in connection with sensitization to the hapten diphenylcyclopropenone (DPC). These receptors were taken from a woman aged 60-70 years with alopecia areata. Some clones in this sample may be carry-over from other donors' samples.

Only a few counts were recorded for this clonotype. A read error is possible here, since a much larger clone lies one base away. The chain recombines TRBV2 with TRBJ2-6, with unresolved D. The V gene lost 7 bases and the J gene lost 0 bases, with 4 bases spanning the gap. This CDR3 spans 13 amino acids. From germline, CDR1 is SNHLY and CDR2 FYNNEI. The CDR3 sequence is CASKFSGANVLTF. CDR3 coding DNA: TGTGCCAGCAAATTCTCTGGGGCCAACGTCCTGACTTTC.

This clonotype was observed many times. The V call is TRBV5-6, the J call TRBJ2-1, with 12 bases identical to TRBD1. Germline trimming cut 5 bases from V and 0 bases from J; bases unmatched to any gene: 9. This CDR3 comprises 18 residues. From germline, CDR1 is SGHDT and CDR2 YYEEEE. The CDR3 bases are TGTGCCAGCAGGGGACAGGGGGCGGCATCCTACTCCTACAATGAGCAGTTCTTC. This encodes CASRGQGAASYSYNEQFF.

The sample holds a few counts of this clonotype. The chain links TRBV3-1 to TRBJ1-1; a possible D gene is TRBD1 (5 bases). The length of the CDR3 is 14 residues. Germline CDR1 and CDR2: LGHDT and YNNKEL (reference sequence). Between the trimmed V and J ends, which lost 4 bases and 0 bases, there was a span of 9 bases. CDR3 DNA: TGTGCCAGCAGCCGGGGCTGGCTGAACACTGAAGCTTTCTTT. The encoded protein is CASSRGWLNTEAFF.

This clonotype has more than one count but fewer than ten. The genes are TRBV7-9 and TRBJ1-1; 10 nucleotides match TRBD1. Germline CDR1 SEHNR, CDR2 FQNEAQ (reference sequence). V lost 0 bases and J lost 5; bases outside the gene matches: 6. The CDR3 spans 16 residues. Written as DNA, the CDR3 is TGTGCCAGCAGCTTAGCCGGGACAGGGGTGCGGACTGAAGCTTTCTTT. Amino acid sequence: CASSLAGTGVRTEAFF.

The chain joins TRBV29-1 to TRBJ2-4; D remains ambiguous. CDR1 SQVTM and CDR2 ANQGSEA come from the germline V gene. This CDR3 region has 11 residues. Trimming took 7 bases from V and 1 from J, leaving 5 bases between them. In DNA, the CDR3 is TGCAGCGCCCGGGCCAAAAACATTCAGTACTTC. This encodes CSARAKNIQYF. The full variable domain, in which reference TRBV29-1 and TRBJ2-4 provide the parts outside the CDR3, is SAVISQKPSRDICQRGTSLTIQCQVDSQVTMMFWYRQQPGQSLTLIATANQGSEATYESGFVIDKFPISRPNLTFSTLTVSNMSPEDSSIYLCSARAKNIQYFGAGTRLSVL.

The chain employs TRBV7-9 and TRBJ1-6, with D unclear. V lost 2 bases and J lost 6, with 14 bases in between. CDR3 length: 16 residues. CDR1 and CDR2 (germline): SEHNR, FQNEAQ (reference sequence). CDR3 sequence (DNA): TGTGCCAGCAGCTTAACCCTAGGAGGTTTTAATTCACCCCTCCACTTT. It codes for CASSLTLGGFNSPLHF.

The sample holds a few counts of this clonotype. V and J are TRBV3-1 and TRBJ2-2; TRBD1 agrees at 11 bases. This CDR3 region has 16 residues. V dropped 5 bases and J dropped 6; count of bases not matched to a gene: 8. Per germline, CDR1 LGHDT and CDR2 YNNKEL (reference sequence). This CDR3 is CASSDGQGALAGELFF. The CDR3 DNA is TGTGCCAGCAGCGATGGACAGGGGGCCTTGGCCGGGGAGCTGTTTTTT.

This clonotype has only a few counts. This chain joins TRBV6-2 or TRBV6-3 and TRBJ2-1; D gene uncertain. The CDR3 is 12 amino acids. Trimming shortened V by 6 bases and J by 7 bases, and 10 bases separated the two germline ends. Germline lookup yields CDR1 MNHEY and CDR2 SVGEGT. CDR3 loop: CASSHSPNEQFF. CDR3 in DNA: TGTGCCAGCAGCCACTCCCCTAATGAGCAGTTCTTC.

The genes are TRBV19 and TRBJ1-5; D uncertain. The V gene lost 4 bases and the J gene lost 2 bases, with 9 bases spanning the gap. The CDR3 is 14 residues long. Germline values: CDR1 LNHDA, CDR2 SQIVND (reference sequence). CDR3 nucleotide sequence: TGTGCCAGTAGTACACGCCGGGGCAATCAGCCCCAGCATTTT. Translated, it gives CASSTRRGNQPQHF.

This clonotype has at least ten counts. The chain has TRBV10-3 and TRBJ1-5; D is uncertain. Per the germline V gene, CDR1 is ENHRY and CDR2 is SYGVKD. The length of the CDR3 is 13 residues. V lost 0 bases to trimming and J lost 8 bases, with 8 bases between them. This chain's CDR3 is CAISESTTKPQHF. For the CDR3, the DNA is TGTGCCATCAGTGAGTCCACCACCAAGCCCCAGCATTTT.

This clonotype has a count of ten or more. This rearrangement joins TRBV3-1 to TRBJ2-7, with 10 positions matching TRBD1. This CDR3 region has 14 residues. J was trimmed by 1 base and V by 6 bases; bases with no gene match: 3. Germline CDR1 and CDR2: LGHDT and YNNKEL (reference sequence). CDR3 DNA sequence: TGTGCCAGCAGACGGACAGGGGGTTCCTACGAGCAGTACTTC. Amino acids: CASRRTGGSYEQYF.

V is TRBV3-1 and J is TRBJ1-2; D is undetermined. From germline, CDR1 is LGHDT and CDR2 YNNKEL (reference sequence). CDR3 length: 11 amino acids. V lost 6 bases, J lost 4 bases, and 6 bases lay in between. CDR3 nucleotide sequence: TGTGCCAGCAGTACCTTCTATGGCTACACCTTC. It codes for CASSTFYGYTF.

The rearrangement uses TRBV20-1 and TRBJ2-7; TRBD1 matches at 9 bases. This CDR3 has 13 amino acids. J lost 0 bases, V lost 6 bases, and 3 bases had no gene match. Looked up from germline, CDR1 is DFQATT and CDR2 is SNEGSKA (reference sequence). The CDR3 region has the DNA TGCAGTGCGACAGGGGGGGGCTCCTACGAGCAGTACTTC. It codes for CSATGGGSYEQYF.

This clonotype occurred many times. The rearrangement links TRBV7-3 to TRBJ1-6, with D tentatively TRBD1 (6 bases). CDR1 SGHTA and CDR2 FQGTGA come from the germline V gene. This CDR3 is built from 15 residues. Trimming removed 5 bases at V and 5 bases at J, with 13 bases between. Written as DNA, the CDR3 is TGTGCCAGCAGCGAACAGGGTGCGAATAATTCACCCCTCCACTTT. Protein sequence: CASSEQGANNSPLHF.

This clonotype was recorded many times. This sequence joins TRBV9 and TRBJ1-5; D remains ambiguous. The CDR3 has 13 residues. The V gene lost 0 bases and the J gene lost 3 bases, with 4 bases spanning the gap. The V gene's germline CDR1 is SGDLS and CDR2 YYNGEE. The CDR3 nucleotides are TGTGCCAGCAGCGTAGAAGACAATCAGCCCCAGCATTTT. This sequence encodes CASSVEDNQPQHF.

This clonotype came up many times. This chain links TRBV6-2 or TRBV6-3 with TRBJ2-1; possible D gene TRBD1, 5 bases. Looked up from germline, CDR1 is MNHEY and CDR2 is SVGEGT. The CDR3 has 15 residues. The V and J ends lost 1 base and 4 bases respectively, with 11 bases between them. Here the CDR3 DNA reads TGTGCCAGCAGTTACTGGCAGGGTGGGTACAATGAGCAGTTCTTC. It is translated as CASSYWQGGYNEQFF.

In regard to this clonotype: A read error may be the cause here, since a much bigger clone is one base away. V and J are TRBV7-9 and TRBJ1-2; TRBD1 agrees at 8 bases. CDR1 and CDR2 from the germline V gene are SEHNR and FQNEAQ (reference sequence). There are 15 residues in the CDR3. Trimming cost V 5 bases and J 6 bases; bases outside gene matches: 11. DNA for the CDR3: TGTGCCAGCAGCCGGGGATACGGGACAGGAGATGGCTACACCTTC. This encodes CASSRGYGTGDGYTF.

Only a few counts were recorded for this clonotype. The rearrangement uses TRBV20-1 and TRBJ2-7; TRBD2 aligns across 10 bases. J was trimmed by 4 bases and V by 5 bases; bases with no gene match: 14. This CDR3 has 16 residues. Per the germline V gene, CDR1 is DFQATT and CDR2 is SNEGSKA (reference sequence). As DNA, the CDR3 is TGCAGTGCTGAGCCCCTGCGGAGGACTAGCGGTTACGAGCAGTACTTC. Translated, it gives CSAEPLRRTSGYEQYF.

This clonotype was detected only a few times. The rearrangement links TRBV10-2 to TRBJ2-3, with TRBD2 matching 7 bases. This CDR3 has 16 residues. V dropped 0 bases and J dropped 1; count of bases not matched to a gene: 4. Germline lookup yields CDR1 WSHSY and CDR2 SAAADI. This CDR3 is CASSESGGGGTDTQYF. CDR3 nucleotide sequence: TGCGCCAGCAGTGAGTCGGGGGGGGGTGGCACAGATACGCAGTATTTT.

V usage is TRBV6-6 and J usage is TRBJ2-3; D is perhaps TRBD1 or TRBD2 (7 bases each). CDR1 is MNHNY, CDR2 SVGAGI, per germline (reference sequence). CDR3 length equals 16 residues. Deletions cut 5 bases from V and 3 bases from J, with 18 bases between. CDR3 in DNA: TGTGCCAGCAGTCCCCGGGCAGGGGGAGGGACAGATACGCAGTATTTT. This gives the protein CASSPRAGGGTDTQYF.

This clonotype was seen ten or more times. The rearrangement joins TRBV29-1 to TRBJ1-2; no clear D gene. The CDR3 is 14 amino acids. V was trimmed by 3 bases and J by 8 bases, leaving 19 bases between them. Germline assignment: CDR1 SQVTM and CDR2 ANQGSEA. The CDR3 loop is CSVEASRSLEGYTF. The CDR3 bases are TGCAGCGTTGAGGCGAGTCGGAGCCTTGAGGGCTACACCTTC.

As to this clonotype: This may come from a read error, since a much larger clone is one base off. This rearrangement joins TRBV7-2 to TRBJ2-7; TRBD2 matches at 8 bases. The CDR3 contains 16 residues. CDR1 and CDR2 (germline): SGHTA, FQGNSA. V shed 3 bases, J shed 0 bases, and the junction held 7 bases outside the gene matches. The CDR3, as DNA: TGTGCCAGCAGCTTCGTAACGGGGGGGAGCTCCTACGAGCAGTACTTC. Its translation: CASSFVTGGSSYEQYF.

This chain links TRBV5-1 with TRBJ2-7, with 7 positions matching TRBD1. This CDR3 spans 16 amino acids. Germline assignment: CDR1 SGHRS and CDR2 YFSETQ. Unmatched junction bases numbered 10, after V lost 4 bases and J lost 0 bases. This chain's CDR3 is CASSPTGTASSYEQYF. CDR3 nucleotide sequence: TGCGCCAGCAGCCCGACCGGGACAGCGAGCTCCTACGAGCAGTACTTC. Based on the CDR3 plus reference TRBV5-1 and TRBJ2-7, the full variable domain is KAGVTQTPRYLIKTRGQQVTLSCSPISGHRSVSWYQQTPGQGLQFLFEYFSETQRNKGNFPGRFSGRQFSNSRSEMNVSTLELGDSALYLCASSPTGTASSYEQYFGPGTRLTVT.

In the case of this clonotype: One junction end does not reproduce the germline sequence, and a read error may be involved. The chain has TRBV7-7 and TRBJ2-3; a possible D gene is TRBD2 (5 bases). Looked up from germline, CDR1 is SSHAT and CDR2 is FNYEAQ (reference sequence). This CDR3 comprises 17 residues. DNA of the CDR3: TGTGCTAGCAGCTTAGATCCGGGCCCGGGGAGCACAGATACGCAGTATTTT. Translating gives CASSLDPGPGSTDTQYF.

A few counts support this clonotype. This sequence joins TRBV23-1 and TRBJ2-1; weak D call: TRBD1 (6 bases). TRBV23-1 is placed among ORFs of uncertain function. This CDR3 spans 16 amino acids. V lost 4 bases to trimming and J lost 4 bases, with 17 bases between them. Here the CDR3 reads CASSPQGREPYNEQFF. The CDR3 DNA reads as TGCGCCAGCAGTCCACAGGGCAGGGAACCGTACAATGAGCAGTTCTTC.

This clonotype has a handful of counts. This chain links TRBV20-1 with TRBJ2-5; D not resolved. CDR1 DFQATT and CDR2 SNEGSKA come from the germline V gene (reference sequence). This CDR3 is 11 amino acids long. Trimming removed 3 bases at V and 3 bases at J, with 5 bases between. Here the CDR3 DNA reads TGCAGTGCTAGGTTAGAAGAGACCCAGTACTTC. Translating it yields CSARLEETQYF.

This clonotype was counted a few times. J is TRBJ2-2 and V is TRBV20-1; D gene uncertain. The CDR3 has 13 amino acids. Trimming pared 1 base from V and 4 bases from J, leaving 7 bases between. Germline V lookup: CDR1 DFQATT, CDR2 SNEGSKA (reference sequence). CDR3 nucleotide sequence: TGCAGTGCTAGAGTCACAGTCACCGGGGAGCTGTTTTTT. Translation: CSARVTVTGELFF.

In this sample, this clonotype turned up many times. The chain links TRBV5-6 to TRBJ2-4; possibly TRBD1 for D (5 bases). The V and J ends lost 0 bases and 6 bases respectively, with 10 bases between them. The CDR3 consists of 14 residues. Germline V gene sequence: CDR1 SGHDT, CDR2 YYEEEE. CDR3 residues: CASSLGRVANIQYF. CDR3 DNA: TGTGCCAGCAGCTTGGGCAGGGTCGCAAACATTCAGTACTTC. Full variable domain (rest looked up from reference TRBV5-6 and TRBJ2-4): DAGVTQSPTHLIKTRGQQVTLRCSPKSGHDTVSWYQQALGQGPQFIFQYYEEEERQRGNFPDRFSGHQFPNYSSELNVNALLLGDSALYLCASSLGRVANIQYFGAGTRLSVL.

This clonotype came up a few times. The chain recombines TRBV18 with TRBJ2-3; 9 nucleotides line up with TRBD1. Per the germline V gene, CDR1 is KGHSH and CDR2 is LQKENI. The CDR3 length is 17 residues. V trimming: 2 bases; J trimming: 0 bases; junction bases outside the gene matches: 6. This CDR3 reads CASSPIAGQGSTDTQYF. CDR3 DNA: TGTGCCAGCTCACCAATCGCAGGACAGGGGAGCACAGATACGCAGTATTTT.

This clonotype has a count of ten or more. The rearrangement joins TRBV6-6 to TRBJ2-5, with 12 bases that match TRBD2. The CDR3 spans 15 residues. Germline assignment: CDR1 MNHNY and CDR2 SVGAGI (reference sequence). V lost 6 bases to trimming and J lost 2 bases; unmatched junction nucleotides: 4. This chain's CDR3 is CASSYTSGGQETQYF. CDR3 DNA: TGTGCCAGCAGCTACACTAGCGGGGGGCAAGAGACCCAGTACTTC.

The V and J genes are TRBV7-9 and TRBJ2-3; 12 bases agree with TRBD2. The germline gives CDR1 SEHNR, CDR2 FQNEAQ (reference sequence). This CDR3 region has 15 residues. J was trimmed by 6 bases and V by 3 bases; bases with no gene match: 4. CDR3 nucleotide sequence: TGTGCCAGCAGCTTCCGGACTAGCGGGGTTGATACGCAGTATTTT. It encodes CASSFRTSGVDTQYF.